This paragraph reports one T cell receptor (beta chain). It has no known antigen specificity. No base quality values were provided; no much bigger clone lies one nucleotide off. These data come from a study of shared clonotypes between healthy human individuals (dated by TCRdb to the early 2020s). About the investigation overall: Two women and a few men aged 18 to 49 years were included in the cohort. Between about 0.9 and 9 billion PBMCs per donor were obtained by leukapheresis. To increase sequencing depth and limit assay-specific biases, different laboratories used diverse techniques to prepare libraries and sequence TCR repertoires. To estimate repertoire size and how much clonotypes are shared between individuals, the study performed deep sequencing of blood TCR repertoires from 4 to 6 healthy adults. Per donor, three plates each were used for CD4 naive and CD4 memory, two for CD8 naive, and one for CD8 memory.

TCR CDR3 regions were amplified from genomic DNA by multiplex PCR using the deep immunoSEQ assay. Extracted genomic DNA from each cell subset was distributed evenly across all wells of several immunoSEQ 96-well plates, and each plate was treated as a replicate. For sorted subsets, each replicate PCR was loaded with about 0.2 ug genomic DNA, equivalent to 30,000 to 35,000 T cell genomes. Purified libraries were measured with a Qubit 3.0 fluorometer, size-checked on a Bioanalyzer 2100, and measured again with the KAPA Library Quantification kit. Every immunoSEQ 96-well plate was sequenced on a dedicated single-read 150-cycle Illumina NextSeq 550 flow cell. Per the source publication's procedure: Because only junctional sequences without quality scores were contained in the immunoSEQ output, filtering matching that applied to full-length reads could not be performed. To assign V/J genes and CDR3, sequences were annotated against IMGT germline references using PyIR, a Python wrapper for IgBLAST v1.9. Any read was removed if the V/J assignment was weak (E-value above 1e-6), the CDR3 was missing, or the read contained stop codons, out-of-frame junctions, or ambiguous translated residues. V3J clonotypes were defined as sequences sharing an identical inferred V gene, J gene, and CDR3 amino acid sequence. To compute the percentage overlap between repertoires, the number of shared unique clonotypes was divided by the size of the smaller repertoire. Richness of each repertoire was evaluated using RTK rarefaction, the Chao1 estimator, and Recon v2.1 estimates of unobserved clonotypes. Generation probabilities were computed with OLGA for all TCRbeta clonotypes obtained by the gDNA method from four donors. The table comes from immuneACCESS by way of TCRdb, which keeps in-frame sequences with V and J called. Part of the clones is missing from these tables; in studies checked, under half for an unresolved V gene and the rest for unknown reasons. The V and J calls and the clone size are those of that table, but D and trimming were determined from the DNA. The sample includes about 2.3 million clones, with approximately 93% observed a single time. 0.35% to 0.5% of the sample is in the top ten clones.

Looking up the germline V gene yields CDR1 MNHNS and CDR2 SASEGT. V is reduced by 2 bases and J by 10 bases, leaving a spacing of 11 bases between them. The CDR3 measures 13 amino acids from cysteine to phenylalanine. The kept DNA is CDR3 alone, 39 bases in frame from the first base. Overall study results and their limits: Based on pairwise subsampling, the degree of clonotype sharing among donors was expected to be affected by sequencing depth. Incomplete sequencing was indicated by rarefaction of sorted-subset datasets, despite the large sequencing depth. Naive subsets generally had larger estimated clonotype richness than memory subsets. Only blood was sampled, and tissue TCR repertoires likely differ from those in blood. The small number of donors limited the genetic and exposure-history diversity represented. Clonotypes shared by all four sorted-subset donors showed higher generation probabilities than non-shared clonotypes. Across four donors, approximately 4.6% of naive CD4, approximately 3.5% of naive CD8, around 2.1% of memory CD4, and 0.4% of memory CD8 clonotypes were shared.

The donors were healthy, HIV-negative adults with no recently reported acute infections or vaccinations. All donors were Caucasian adults living in Nashville, Tennessee, USA. CD4+ T cells were enriched by magnetic negative selection; naive cells were then positively selected on CD45RA, and the negative fraction formed the memory subset. After blood collection by leukapheresis, PBMCs were isolated using Ficoll-Histopaque density gradient centrifugation and then cryopreserved in the vapor phase of liquid nitrogen. Analytical flow cytometry was used to check the purity and quantity of every magnetically sorted T cell population. Each sorted fraction had its genomic DNA isolated and then quantified by UV absorbance on a Nanodrop 2000c.

The rearranged chain carries TRBV6-1 and TRBJ1-4; perhaps TRBD1 is the D gene, with 5 bases matching. The receptor was isolated from a man younger than 35 in good health. Some clones in this sample may be carry-over from other donors' samples. Source material: naive CD4+ T cells from PBMCs. What this sample's cell subset or site label stands for: CD45RA+ positively selected. The CDR3 protein is CASSEQGWGKLFF. In nucleotide form, the sequence is TGTGCCAGCAGTGAACAGGGTTGGGGAAAACTGTTTTTT.